Listed below are T cell receptor beta chains from one sample, sequenced in a study of T cell responses to AZD1222 COVID-19 vaccine. The repertoire was sequenced with immunoSEQ multiplex PCR; TCRdb's copy has only in-frame clones and lacks some. The profile covers around 150,000 clones, with roughly 92% appearing a single time and approximately 4.7% taken by the ten largest. Sequenced here: peripheral blood, sampled on day 0 of AZD1222 vaccination. These receptors originate from an adult in good health. Both conserved end residues are part of each CDR3. Each record gives: V gene, D gene, J gene, clone size, CDR3 protein, CDR3 DNA. A D gene is named only where the DNA matches it firmly. Only some rows state a clone size, as once, few, many or a class for expanded clones.

>TRBV7-2|TRBD2|TRBJ2-5|once
CASRYLAVPPQETQYF
TGTGCCAGCAGGTACCTAGCGGTGCCGCCCCAAGAGACCCAGTACTTC
>TRBV27|NA|TRBJ2-2|NA
CASTLQGMGGELFF
TGTGCCAGCACTTTGCAGGGGATGGGCGGGGAGCTGTTTTTT
>TRBV7-9|NA|TRBJ2-7|NA
CASSLAQHGLGEQYF
TGTGCCAGCAGCTTAGCGCAACATGGGTTGGGGGAGCAGTACTTC
>TRBV2|TRBD1|TRBJ2-3|NA
CASSEVGRGQADTQYF
TGTGCCAGCAGTGAAGTGGGCAGGGGGCAGGCAGATACGCAGTATTTT
>TRBV19|TRBD1|TRBJ1-5|NA
CASSRKQGAPNQPQHF
TGTGCCAGTAGTAGAAAGCAGGGGGCCCCTAATCAGCCCCAGCATTTT
>TRBV19|NA|TRBJ2-2|NA
CASSRQVEVNTGELFF
TGTGCCAGTAGTAGACAAGTCGAGGTTAACACCGGGGAGCTGTTTTTT
>TRBV28|TRBD1|TRBJ1-6|NA
CASSPPGQGTSYNSPLHF
TGTGCCAGCAGTCCTCCGGGACAGGGGACCTCCTATAATTCACCCCTCCACTTT
>TRBV7-9|NA|TRBJ1-2|NA
CASSLIGPGNYGYTF
TGTGCCAGCAGCTTAATCGGTCCAGGGAACTATGGCTACACCTTC
>TRBV7-9|TRBD2|TRBJ2-5|NA
CASSLPSGRWETQYF
TGTGCCAGCAGCTTACCGAGCGGGAGATGGGAGACCCAGTACTTC
>TRBV23-1|NA|TRBJ1-1|NA
CASSHPGHPATGAFF
TGCGCCAGCAGTCACCCAGGACACCCCGCTACTGGAGCTTTCTTT
>TRBV19|NA|TRBJ1-6|NA
CASMNYNSPLHF
TGTGCCAGTATGAACTATAATTCACCCCTCCACTTT
>TRBV5-4|NA|TRBJ2-7|NA
CASSLGGTASYEQYF
TGTGCCAGCAGCTTGGGGGGGACTGCATCCTACGAGCAGTACTTC
>TRBV10-3|TRBD2|TRBJ2-7|NA
CAISEAKLAGNYEQYF
TGTGCCATCAGTGAGGCAAAACTAGCGGGAAACTACGAGCAGTACTTC
>TRBV27|NA|TRBJ2-7|once
CASSLRGPPYEQYF
TGTGCCAGCAGTTTACGGGGACCTCCATACGAGCAGTACTTC
>TRBV7-2|NA|TRBJ1-2|NA
CASSLDVRGAGGYTF
TGTGCCAGCAGCTTAGATGTTAGGGGGGCGGGTGGCTACACCTTC
>TRBV28|NA|TRBJ2-2|NA
CASSPVPIVTVTGELFF
TGTGCCAGCAGTCCGGTCCCGATAGTCACTGTGACCGGGGAGCTGTTTTTT
>TRBV6-6|TRBD1|TRBJ1-1|NA
CASSPQGAVTEAFF
TGTGCCAGCAGTCCGCAGGGGGCTGTCACTGAAGCTTTCTTT
>TRBV10-3|TRBD1|TRBJ1-1|once
CAISGMTGGLTEAFF
TGTGCCATCAGTGGAATGACAGGGGGGCTCACTGAAGCTTTCTTT
>TRBV6-2/TRBV6-3|NA|TRBJ2-7|NA
CASSYYEQYF
TGTGCCAGCAGTTACTACGAGCAGTACTTC
>TRBV7-9|NA|TRBJ2-2|NA
CASTSFRPSNTGELFF
TGTGCCAGCACGAGCTTTCGGCCTTCGAACACCGGGGAGCTGTTTTTT
>TRBV12-1|NA|TRBJ1-1|NA
CASSFTSRVGGAEAFF
TGTGCCAGCAGCTTCACCTCAAGGGTCGGGGGGGCAGAAGCTTTCTTT
>TRBV9|NA|TRBJ1-3|NA
CASSDGPNSGNTIYF
TGTGCCAGCAGCGATGGACCGAACTCTGGAAACACCATATATTTT
>TRBV5-5|NA|TRBJ1-3|NA
CASSLEGGSGNTIYF
TGTGCCAGCAGCTTGGAGGGGGGTTCAGGAAACACCATATATTTT
>TRBV7-8|NA|TRBJ1-2|NA
CASSPRVGLSNYGYTF
TGTGCCAGCAGCCCCCGCGTGGGGCTTTCGAACTATGGCTACACCTTC
>TRBV6-6|NA|TRBJ2-4|NA
CASQLDQAKNIQYF
TGTGCCAGCCAGCTAGACCAAGCCAAAAACATTCAGTACTTC
>TRBV5-5|TRBD1|TRBJ1-4|NA
CASSLIFQGASEKLFF
TGTGCCAGCAGCTTGATCTTCCAGGGGGCGTCTGAAAAACTGTTTTTT
>TRBV7-2|TRBD1|TRBJ2-5|NA
CASSVGQGVQETQYF
TGTGCCAGCAGCGTTGGACAGGGGGTCCAAGAGACCCAGTACTTC
>TRBV5-4|NA|TRBJ1-3|NA
CASRDAGPGNTIYF
TGTGCCAGCAGAGACGCAGGGCCTGGAAACACCATATATTTT
>TRBV3-1/TRBV3-2|NA|TRBJ2-7|NA
CASSQGGWRSEQYF
TGTGCCAGCAGCCAAGGAGGGTGGAGGTCCGAGCAGTACTTC
>TRBV6-8|TRBD1|TRBJ2-7|NA
CASRPGTGGYYEQYF
TGTGCCAGCAGACCCGGGACAGGGGGCTACTACGAGCAGTACTTC
>TRBV5-5|NA|TRBJ1-3|once
CASSLTGNAGNTIYF
TGTGCCAGCAGCTTGACAGGGAATGCTGGAAACACCATATATTTT
>TRBV18|NA|TRBJ1-1|NA
CASSPMNTEAFF
TGTGCCAGCTCACCAATGAACACTGAAGCTTTCTTT
>TRBV29-1|TRBD1|TRBJ2-1|NA
CSVFSGTGGYYEQFF
TGCAGCGTTTTTTCCGGGACAGGGGGCTATTATGAGCAGTTCTTC
>TRBV5-6|NA|TRBJ1-3|few
CASSLGIHSGNTIYF
TGTGCCAGCAGCTTAGGTATTCACTCTGGAAACACCATATATTTT
>TRBV7-2|NA|TRBJ2-3|NA
CASSLGGSSQDTQYF
TGTGCCAGCAGCTTAGGAGGTAGTAGTCAGGATACGCAGTATTTT
>TRBV27|TRBD1|TRBJ1-2|NA
CASSLSEGANGYTF
TGTGCCAGCAGTTTATCGGAGGGGGCGAATGGCTACACCTTC
>TRBV19|NA|TRBJ1-2|NA
CASSIAAWVDYGYTF
TGTGCCAGTAGTATAGCGGCCTGGGTCGACTATGGCTACACCTTC
>TRBV5-1|NA|TRBJ2-7|NA
CASSLTQYEQYF
TGCGCCAGCAGCTTGACCCAGTACGAGCAGTACTTC
>TRBV19|NA|TRBJ1-1|NA
CASSHPGAEAFF
TGTGCCAGTAGTCACCCCGGCGCTGAAGCTTTCTTT
>TRBV6-1|NA|TRBJ2-1|NA
CASSEALRSGEQFF
TGTGCCAGCAGTGAAGCGCTTAGGAGTGGTGAGCAGTTCTTC
>TRBV12-3/TRBV12-4|NA|TRBJ1-2|NA
CASSRGPSDGYTF
TGTGCCAGCAGCCGCGGGCCTTCGGATGGCTACACCTTC
>TRBV4-1|NA|TRBJ1-2|NA
CASSQGLGQPNYGYTF
TGCGCCAGCAGCCAAGGATTAGGTCAGCCTAACTATGGCTACACCTTC
>TRBV9|NA|TRBJ2-3|once
CASSKVSSTDTQYF
TGTGCCAGCTCCAAAGTCAGTAGCACAGATACGCAGTATTTT
>TRBV11-3|TRBD1|TRBJ2-3|NA
CASSTLGQPDTQYF
TGTGCCAGCAGTACCTTGGGACAGCCAGATACGCAGTATTTT
>TRBV3-1/TRBV3-2|NA|TRBJ2-1|once
CASSPPEGDRKFF
TGTGCCAGCAGTCCTCCAGAGGGAGATAGAAAGTTCTTC
>TRBV7-2|TRBD2|TRBJ2-3|once
CASNSGGLTDTQYF
TGTGCCAGCAACAGCGGGGGGCTCACAGATACGCAGTATTTT
>TRBV10-3|NA|TRBJ2-7|once
CAISGGSLTAYEQYF
TGTGCCATCAGTGGGGGTAGCTTAACGGCCTACGAGCAGTACTTC
>TRBV3-1/TRBV3-2|TRBD1|TRBJ2-7|few
CASSQARTGFFEMGEQYF
TGTGCCAGCAGCCAAGCCAGGACAGGTTTTTTTGAGATGGGCGAGCAGTACTTC
>TRBV4-1|TRBD2|TRBJ2-4|NA
CASSPGLAGGKNIQYF
TGCGCCAGCAGCCCAGGACTAGCGGGGGGTAAAAACATTCAGTACTTC
>TRBV30|NA|TRBJ2-7|NA
CAWRKLADDWEQYF
TGTGCCTGGAGGAAACTAGCAGACGATTGGGAGCAGTACTTC
>TRBV28|NA|TRBJ1-2|NA
CASSLLQEYYGYTF
TGTGCCAGCAGTTTATTACAGGAATACTATGGCTACACCTTC
>TRBV29-1|NA|TRBJ1-1|once
CSVDHKVLNTEAFF
TGCAGCGTTGATCATAAAGTCCTGAACACTGAAGCTTTCTTT
>TRBV5-5|TRBD1|TRBJ2-7|NA
CASSLGQGVDEQYF
TGTGCCAGCAGCTTAGGACAGGGGGTCGACGAGCAGTACTTC
>TRBV19|NA|TRBJ1-2|once
CASSIERGDGYTF
TGTGCCAGTAGTATAGAGAGGGGGGATGGCTACACCTTC
>TRBV18|TRBD1|TRBJ1-1|NA
CASSPRAFQGDQAFF
TGTGCCAGCTCACCACGCGCCTTCCAGGGGGACCAAGCTTTCTTT
>TRBV5-1|TRBD2|TRBJ2-1|once
CASSLALAGVSEQFF
TGCGCCAGCAGCTTGGCACTAGCGGGAGTCAGTGAGCAGTTCTTC
>TRBV11-1|NA|TRBJ1-2|NA
CASSLGGSGYTF
TGTGCCAGCAGCTTGGGCGGTAGTGGCTACACCTTC
>TRBV7-8|TRBD2|TRBJ2-7|NA
CASSTGTSAHF
TGTGCCAGCAGCACCGGGACTAGCGCCCACTTC
>TRBV28|TRBD1|TRBJ1-6|NA
CASRLDREHSPLHF
TGTGCCAGCAGACTTGACAGGGAACATTCACCCCTCCACTTT
>TRBV6-5|NA|TRBJ2-7|NA
CASSYSVGRNYEQYF
TGTGCCAGCAGTTACTCTGTGGGACGGAACTACGAGCAGTACTTC